This T cell receptor beta chain was captured in a study of persistence of HIV-infected CD4 T cells. As for the study in general: Multiple blood draws of up to about 180 mL, except two donors with single leukapheresis.

With regard to this clone: Its antigen remains unidentified. One junction end does not reproduce the germline sequence, and a read error may be involved.

Sequencing used immunoSEQ version 4 in survey mode. This table comes from immunoSEQ multiplex PCR, and its TCRdb copy is limited to in-frame clones, with some not included. Among about 40,000 clones listed, around three quarters were seen once. The stimulus was an HIV-1 Gag 15-mer peptide pool, about 1 ug/peptide/mL. CD40L-negative CD69-negative CD45RO-high memory CD4+ T cells were sorted as populations depleted of antigen-responding cells. The study's findings and limits: Compared with CD3/CD28-stimulated cells, CMV- and Gag-responding cells showed lower TCRbeta richness.

This sequence originates from an adult man with HIV who was CMV-seropositive. Sequences were derived from CD4+ T cells sorted from PBMCs after 18-hour stimulation, sampled from a patient who received antiretroviral therapy.

The chain's CDR3 is CASSEGRLRPLF. CDR3 nucleotides: TGTGCCAGCAGTGAAGGCCGACTTCGACCGCTCTTC. The rearrangement links TRBV25-1 to TRBJ2-1; the D is unclear. The CDR3 length is 12 residues. Germline lookup yields CDR1 MGHDK and CDR2 SYGVNS.